These 23 T cell receptor beta chains came from one sample sequenced in a study of graft-versus-host responses after intestinal transplantation. The repertoire was sequenced with immunoSEQ multiplex PCR; TCRdb's copy has only in-frame clones and lacks some. The sample holds approximately 22,000 clones, about half seen once. Sequencing used alloreactive CD4+ T cells from a mixed lymphocyte reaction culture, obtained before intestinal transplant. This sample's subset: CFSE-low proliferating T cells sorted from approximately 6-day pre-transplant mixed lymphocyte reaction (GvH or HvG direction). These receptors all come from a human patient who received an intestinal transplant.

V gene TRBV6-5 combines with J gene TRBJ2-6; D perhaps matches TRBD1 (6 bases). Germline CDR1 MNHEY, CDR2 SVGAGI. The V gene lost 8 bases and the J gene lost 0 bases, with 11 bases spanning the gap. The CDR3 loop spans 15 amino acids. CDR3 region: CASGTSSSGANVLTF. The CDR3 nucleotides are TGTGCCAGCGGGACATCGAGCTCTGGGGCCAACGTCCTGACTTTC.

The rearrangement links TRBV27 to TRBJ2-2, with 8 bases identical to TRBD2. Germline CDR1 and CDR2: MNHEY and SMNVEV (reference sequence). V trimming: 7 bases; J trimming: 5 bases; junction bases outside the gene matches: 12. This CDR3 is built from 16 residues. CDR3 sequence: CASTRLAGGGTGELFF. The DNA of the CDR3 is TGTGCCAGCACCCGCCTCGCCGGGGGGGGGACCGGGGAGCTGTTTTTT.

This clone was seen a few times. The rearrangement links TRBV14 to TRBJ2-1, with 11 bases aligning to TRBD2. Germline lookup yields CDR1 SGHDN and CDR2 FVKESK. The CDR3 runs 17 residues. V shed 4 bases, J shed 6 bases, and the junction held 11 bases outside the gene matches. The CDR3 coding sequence is TGTGCCAGCAGCCGAGGAGGGCTAGCGGGGGGAATCAATGAGCAGTTCTTC. Protein product: CASSRGGLAGGINEQFF.

J is TRBJ1-2 and V is TRBV14; D gene uncertain. Germline V lookup: CDR1 SGHDN, CDR2 FVKESK. This CDR3 region has 13 residues. V dropped 2 bases and J dropped 3 bases, with 7 bases sitting between them. For the CDR3, the DNA is TGTGCCAGCAGCCAAAACACGTACTATGGCTACACCTTC. Translation: CASSQNTYYGYTF.

This clone qualifies as medium-sized (0.01 to 0.1%). V and J are TRBV6-1 and TRBJ1-6; no reliable D call. With 1 base removed from V and 7 bases from J, the gap between germline ends came to 11 bases. The CDR3 spans 15 residues. Germline V gene sequence: CDR1 MNHNS, CDR2 SASEGT. The CDR3 DNA follows: TGTGCCAGCAGTGAAGGTCAGGTCGTCAATTCACCCCTCCACTTT. It translates to CASSEGQVVNSPLHF.

This chain links TRBV5-1 with TRBJ1-1; 7 nucleotides align to TRBD1. CDR3 length: 16 residues. The germline gives CDR1 SGHRS, CDR2 YFSETQ. J was trimmed by 4 bases and V by 4 bases; bases with no gene match: 13. CDR3 sequence reads: CASSPQPTGAITEAFF. The CDR3, as DNA: TGCGCCAGCAGCCCACAGCCCACAGGGGCGATCACTGAAGCTTTCTTT.

V and J are TRBV11-1 and TRBJ2-3; 10 positions match TRBD2. The length of the CDR3 is 15 residues. CDR1 and CDR2 (germline): SGHAT, FQDESV (reference sequence). V dropped 5 bases and J dropped 4; count of bases not matched to a gene: 6. The DNA for the CDR3 is TGTGCCAGCAGCCCTGGGAGCGGGGGGGCAGATACGCAGTATTTT. Translated, it gives CASSPGSGGADTQYF. Looking up the rest from reference TRBV11-1 and TRBJ2-3 gives the full variable domain: EAEVAQSPRYKITEKSQAVAFWCDPISGHATLYWYRQILGQGPELLVQFQDESVVDDSQLPKDRFSAERLKGVDSTLKIQPAELGDSAMYLCASSPGSGGADTQYFGPGTRLTVL.

The rearrangement links TRBV6-1 to TRBJ1-2; tentative D call: TRBD1 (6 bases). The germline gives CDR1 MNHNS, CDR2 SASEGT. Trimming removed 7 bases at V and 5 bases at J, with 20 bases between. CDR3 length equals 15 residues. This chain's CDR3 is CASTPGGPPGYGYTF. The CDR3 DNA reads TGTGCCAGCACTCCGGGGGGGCCCCCTGGGTATGGCTACACCTTC.

This clone has more than one count but fewer than ten. The V gene is TRBV18, the J gene TRBJ1-2, with TRBD1 matching over 8 bases. This CDR3 has 14 residues. Germline V gives CDR1 KGHSH, CDR2 LQKENI. V trimming: 3 bases; J trimming: 7 bases; junction bases outside the gene matches: 7. CDR3 in DNA: TGTGCCAGCTCACCTGGACAGGGTGGTATTGGCTACACCTTC. The encoded protein is CASSPGQGGIGYTF.

The chain links TRBV4-2 to TRBJ2-1; D uncertain. The CDR3 is made up of 14 amino acids. The germline gives CDR1 LGHNA, CDR2 YNFKEQ. With 4 bases removed from V and 5 bases from J, the gap between germline ends came to 12 bases. The CDR3 DNA reads TGTGCCAGCAGCCCTATTGGCAGGAACAATGAGCAGTTCTTC. It is translated as CASSPIGRNNEQFF.

The chain employs TRBV9 and TRBJ2-7; D is possibly TRBD1 (6 bases). Trimming cost V 4 bases and J 2 bases, with 13 bases left between them. Germline V gene lookup returns CDR1 SGDLS and CDR2 YYNGEE. This CDR3 region has 14 residues. CDR3 in amino acids: CASSPRDTAYEQYF. The DNA of the CDR3 is TGTGCCAGCAGCCCCCGGGACACCGCCTACGAGCAGTACTTC.

The chain combines TRBV25-1 with TRBJ2-7; 8 nucleotides agree with TRBD1. There are 15 residues in the CDR3. Trimming removed 6 bases from V and 2 bases from J; junction bases left unmatched: 9. CDR1 and CDR2 from the germline V gene are MGHDK and SYGVNS. The CDR3 is CASSTHRGIAYEQYF. CDR3 DNA: TGTGCCAGCAGCACCCACAGGGGGATAGCCTACGAGCAGTACTTC.

This chain connects TRBV7-9 to TRBJ2-5; perhaps TRBD2 as D (6 bases). Trimming left V 9 bases short and J 1 base short, with 12 bases between. CDR1 and CDR2 (germline): SEHNR, FQNEAQ (reference sequence). The CDR3 is made up of 13 amino acids. In DNA, the CDR3 is TGTGCCAGGGGGCCGGGACTCCAAGAGACCCAGTACTTC. Its translation: CARGPGLQETQYF. Full variable domain (missing parts from reference TRBV7-9 and TRBJ2-5): DTGVSQNPRHKITKRGQNVTFRCDPISEHNRLYWYRQTLGQGPEFLTYFQNEAQLEKSRLLSDRFSAERPKGSFSTLEIQRTEQGDSAMYLCARGPGLQETQYFGPGTRLLVL.

The sample holds a few counts of this clone. The CDR3 coding sequence is TGTGCCAGCAGACCACGGGACACCGGCCATCTCCTTCGAAATGAGCAGTTCTTC. Translating gives CASRPRDTGHLLRNEQFF. This rearrangement joins TRBV21-1 to TRBJ2-1; the table assigns TRBD1, which was not confirmed against the DNA. TRBV21-1 counts as a pseudogene. CDR3 length equals 18 residues.

The sample holds a few counts of this clone. This sequence joins TRBV23-1 and TRBJ1-2; D ambiguous. TRBV23-1 is treated as an ORF (open reading frame) with a function not yet certain. The CDR3 runs to 15 residues. Trimming took off 3 bases at V and 2 bases at J, with 13 bases between the two ends. The CDR3 sequence is CASSHYGRPNYGYTF. DNA for the CDR3: TGCGCCAGCAGTCACTATGGGAGGCCGAACTATGGCTACACCTTC.

V is TRBV5-4 and J is TRBJ1-2; 7 bases are a match to TRBD1. CDR1 is SGHNT, CDR2 YYREEE, per germline (reference sequence). V lost 0 bases to trimming and J lost 7 bases; unmatched junction nucleotides: 3. This CDR3 contains 13 residues. The CDR3 nucleotides are TGTGCCAGCAGCTTGGGACAGGGCCGTGGCTACACCTTC. It is translated as CASSLGQGRGYTF.

The chain links TRBV18 to TRBJ1-4, with D possibly TRBD1 on 5 matching bases. Germline V CDR1 and CDR2: KGHSH, LQKENI. This CDR3 comprises 13 residues. The germline V and J ends were trimmed by 6 bases and 6 bases, with 11 bases remaining between them. The CDR3 loop is CASSPSRDEKLFF. The CDR3 DNA is TGTGCCAGCTCCCCCTCCAGGGATGAAAAACTGTTTTTT.

A word on this clone: Distinct nucleotide sequences in the sample also encode this CDR3. The chain uses TRBV5-1 and TRBJ2-5; TRBD1 aligns across 8 bases. Trimming removed 4 bases from V and 5 bases from J; junction bases left unmatched: 7. This CDR3 contains 14 residues. Germline CDR1 and CDR2: SGHRS and YFSETQ. The CDR3 sequence is CASSQGQDRETQYF. The CDR3 region has the DNA TGCGCCAGCAGCCAGGGACAGGACCGGGAGACCCAGTACTTC.

The chain combines TRBV9 with TRBJ2-1; tentatively, D is TRBD2 (5 bases). The V gene's germline CDR1 is SGDLS and CDR2 YYNGEE. V was shortened by 0 bases and J by 8 bases, with 15 bases between the two germline ends. The CDR3 totals 15 residues. The CDR3 sequence is CASSVAPTRGDEQFF. The CDR3 coding sequence is TGTGCCAGCAGCGTAGCTCCCACTAGAGGCGATGAGCAGTTCTTC. The variable domain in full, with the rest retrieved from reference TRBV9 and TRBJ2-1, is DSGVTQTPKHLITATGQRVTLRCSPRSGDLSVYWYQQSLDQGLQFLIQYYNGEERAKGNILERFSAQQFPDLHSELNLSSLELGDSALYFCASSVAPTRGDEQFFGPGTRLTVL.

This chain connects TRBV6-5 to TRBJ2-7, with D tentatively TRBD2 (5 bases). The germline V and J ends were trimmed by 4 bases and 2 bases, with 9 bases remaining between them. The CDR3 length is 13 residues. Per germline, CDR1 MNHEY and CDR2 SVGAGI. The DNA for the CDR3 is TGTGCCAGCAGTTGGAGACTACCCTACGAGCAGTACTTC. Translated: CASSWRLPYEQYF.

This sequence joins TRBV7-3 and TRBJ2-3; D may be TRBD2 (5 bases). Germline CDR1 reads SGHTA; CDR2 reads FQGTGA. V dropped 6 bases and J dropped 2 bases, with 15 bases sitting between them. The CDR3 loop spans 15 amino acids. The CDR3 bases are TGTGCCAGCAGTCAACGGCGAGGGAACACAGATACGCAGTATTTT. Translating gives CASSQRRGNTDTQYF.

This chain joins TRBV7-2 and TRBJ1-1; no firm D call. CDR1 is SGHTA, CDR2 FQGNSA, per germline. Trimming removed 1 base at V and 2 bases at J, with 8 bases between. The CDR3 contains 14 residues. The DNA of the CDR3 is TGTGCCAGCAGCTTAGGGGCCGGCAACACTGAAGCTTTCTTT. This sequence encodes CASSLGAGNTEAFF.

This chain joins TRBV12-5 and TRBJ2-2; 8 positions agree with TRBD1. Trimming removed 1 base from V and 3 bases from J; junction bases left unmatched: 1. CDR3 length equals 15 residues. The germline V gene has CDR1 LGHNT and CDR2 FRNRAP. DNA for the CDR3: TGTGCTAGTGGTTTGGCGGACAGGGACACCGGGGAGCTGTTTTTT. Translated: CASGLADRDTGELFF.